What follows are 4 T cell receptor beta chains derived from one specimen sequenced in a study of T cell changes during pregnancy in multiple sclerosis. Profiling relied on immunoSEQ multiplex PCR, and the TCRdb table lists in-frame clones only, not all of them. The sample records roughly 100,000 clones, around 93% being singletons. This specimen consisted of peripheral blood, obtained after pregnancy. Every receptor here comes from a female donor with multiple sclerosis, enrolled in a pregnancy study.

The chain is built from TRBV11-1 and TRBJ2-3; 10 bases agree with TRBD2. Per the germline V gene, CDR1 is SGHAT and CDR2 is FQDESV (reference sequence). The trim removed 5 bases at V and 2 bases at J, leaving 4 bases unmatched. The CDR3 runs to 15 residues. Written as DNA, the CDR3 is TGTGCCAGCAGCCAACTAGCGGGGTACACAGATACGCAGTATTTT. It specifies CASSQLAGYTDTQYF.

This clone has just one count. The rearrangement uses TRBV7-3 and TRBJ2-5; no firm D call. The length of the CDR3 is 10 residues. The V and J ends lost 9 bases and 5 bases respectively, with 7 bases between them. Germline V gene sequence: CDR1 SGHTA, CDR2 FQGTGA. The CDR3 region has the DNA TGTGCCAGGACATTGGAGACCCAGTACTTC. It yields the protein CARTLETQYF.

CDR3 DNA: TGTGCCAGTAGTAAACAGGGGTATCCTAGCACAGATACGCAGTATTTT. The encoded protein is CASSKQGYPSTDTQYF. V and J are TRBV19 and TRBJ2-3; TRBD1 aligns across 7 bases. This CDR3 is 16 amino acids long. Germline-derived CDR1 and CDR2 are LNHDA and SQIVND (reference sequence). J gave up 0 bases and V 4 bases, and 7 bases lay outside the gene matches.

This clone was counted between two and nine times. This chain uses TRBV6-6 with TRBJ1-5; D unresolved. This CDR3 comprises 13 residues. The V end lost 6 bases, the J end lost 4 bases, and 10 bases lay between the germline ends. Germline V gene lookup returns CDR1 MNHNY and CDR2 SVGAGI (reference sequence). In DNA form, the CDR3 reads TGTGCCAGCAGGGGGAGTTTTAATCAGCCCCAGCATTTT. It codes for CASRGSFNQPQHF.